Included here is one T cell receptor (beta chain) sequence, with context. This clonotype was recorded at least ten times. The antigen it recognizes is unknown. Base quality data are lacking; no much larger clone is found one base away. Taken with the paper, the label for time point translates to: patch test 2, 6 weeks after DPC sensitization. The sample's treatment or condition, from its label and the paper: therapeutic diphenylcyclopropenone sensitization with weekly scalp DPC. At every patch-test visit, the blood draw took place before the patch test was put on. Patients were considered eligible if aged 18 to 70, diagnosed with alopecia and deemed suitable for DPC therapy, and patients were excluded if pregnant. Total RNA was isolated from unfractionated whole blood collected in Tempus Blood RNA tubes. These data are taken from a study of human T cells and chemical hapten exposure (dated by TCRdb to the early 2020s). For context, the study as a whole: For sensitization, 2% DPC in acetone was applied to a roughly 2 cm by roughly 2 cm area of upper inner arm skin. Throughout the roughly 25-week study period, patients were also given weekly therapeutic DPC doses on the scalp. Patch testing was done on the upper back using Finn chambers containing 0.01% DPC, and results were scored after 6 days according to International Contact Dermatitis Research Group standards. Alopecia areata with under or over 50% scalp involvement, alopecia totalis and alopecia universalis were represented in the patient cohort, which was mostly female. Libraries were pooled for sequencing, and per-sample TCR yields varied mainly because of small differences in library volumes within the pool. The study tracked peripheral blood TCR repertoire changes in vivo during primary and secondary sensitization to the hapten diphenylcyclopropenone (DPC) in alopecia patients. Blood samples were taken from patients before sensitization (week 0) and then at 2, 6 and about 24 weeks after DPC sensitization. Blood for TCR sequencing was provided by twenty-nine alopecia patients at one to four time points (pre-sensitization, 2, 6 and 24 weeks). Overall study outcomes, separate from this receptor: Alopecia, a presumed autoimmune disease, was present in all patients, so the immune response of the patients might differ from that of healthy individuals. Significantly more large CDR3 similarity clusters were formed by expanded TCRs than by pre-sensitization or healthy control sets, consistent with antigen-driven responses. Repeated subsampling changed both the strength of the expansion versus patch-test correlation and the threshold at which the correlation became significant. Patch test score was positively correlated with the number of PT1 expanded TCRs, with significance at thresholds 8, 16 and 32 but not at 4. No change with DPC sensitization was found in the number of TCRs above 1 in 1000 frequency, and no evidence of global repertoire structure alterations was found.

Libraries were prepared through RACE. The run used a NextSeq 500. During library preparation, unique molecular identifiers were attached to individual cDNA molecules so that TCRs could be counted quantitatively and reproducibly. Each blood RNA sample was used to sequence both TCR alpha and TCR beta chains. On the authors' methods: The median number of TCRs per sample was roughly 94,000, ranging from about 20,000 to 700,000. V, J and CDR3 annotation of the TCR reads was carried out using the Decombinator software suite. Every sample was subsampled to the same number of TCRs (28,000) for the PS versus PT1 abundance plots. Expanded TCRs were defined as absent before sensitization and observed at least eight times at the 2-week time point. Through fastp at Q25 and MiXCR, TCRdb rebuilt clones from the public reads, retaining in-frame beta chains. Each entry is one CDR3 protein sequence, shown with its most common DNA and genes. TCRdb, not the authors, supplied the V and J calls. The sample table holds some 45,000 distinct CDR3 sequences, of which about 9.8% were seen once. 15% of the sample comes from the top ten.

The germline V gene encodes CDR1 SEHNR and CDR2 FQNEAQ (reference sequence). The CDR3 contains 11 residues, cysteine and phenylalanine counted. Only the CDR3 DNA stays, 33 bases, in frame from base 1. V is reduced by 5 bases and J by 11 bases, leaving a spacing of 9 bases between them. In this chain, TRBV7-9 is recombined with TRBJ2-2; TRBD2 is possibly the D segment (5 matching bases). The starting material was whole blood, obtained in connection with sensitization to the hapten diphenylcyclopropenone (DPC). The TCR was taken from a woman between 35 and 50 years old with alopecia areata. Some clones in this sample may be carry-over from other donors' samples. This receptor carries the CDR3 CASSRTQELFF. The nucleotides read TGTGCCAGCAGCCGGACTCAAGAGCTGTTTTTT.